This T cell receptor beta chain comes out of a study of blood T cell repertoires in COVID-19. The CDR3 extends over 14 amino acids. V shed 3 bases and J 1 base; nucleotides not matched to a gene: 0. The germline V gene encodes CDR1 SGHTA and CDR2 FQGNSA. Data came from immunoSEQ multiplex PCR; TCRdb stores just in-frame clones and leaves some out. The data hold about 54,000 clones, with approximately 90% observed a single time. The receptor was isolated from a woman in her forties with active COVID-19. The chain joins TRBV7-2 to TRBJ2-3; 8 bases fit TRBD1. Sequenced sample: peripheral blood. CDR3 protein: CASSLDRGTDTQYF. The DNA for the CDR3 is TGTGCCAGCAGCTTGGACAGGGGCACAGATACGCAGTATTTT.